Sequencing of this TCR beta chain was carried out in a study of immune evolution from preneoplasia to lung adenocarcinoma (dated by TCRdb to about 2021). Describing the broader study: No AAH lesions showed HLA loss of heterozygosity, compared with roughly 7.1% of AIS, about 15% of MIA and around a third of ADC lesions. Resected precursor lesions (AAH, AIS, MIA) and invasive adenocarcinomas were compared with paired morphologically normal lung tissue. The overall cohort comprised around 48 patients with pulmonary nodules who underwent surgical resection. The TCR sequencing data were obtained from 51 patients. The sample size depended on which specimens were available, not on a prior power calculation. The immune data were combined with whole exome sequencing and methylation data from the same cohort of nodules. According to the study, over a hundred samples were used for TCR sequencing. POLYSOLVER was used to infer Class I HLA alleles from exome data, while LOHHLA was used to detect allele-specific HLA loss. The study profiled immune contexture across lung adenocarcinoma precursors and invasive adenocarcinoma using immune gene expression, TCR sequencing and multiplex immunofluorescence.

Trimming leaves V shorter by 0 bases and J shorter by 5 bases, with the junction holding 11 bases beyond the gene matches. The CDR1 and CDR2 encoded by the germline V gene are SGHNT and YENEEA. The CDR3 starts with the cysteine, ends with the phenylalanine, and has 18 residues. Here the CDR3 DNA is all that survives: 54 bases in frame from base 1. The immunoSEQ hsTCRbeta Kit was used to sequence TCR beta CDR3 regions from DNA. The published analysis was carried out like this. The ImmunoSEQ Analyzer was used to analyse the TCR sequencing data. T cell clonality was calculated on productive rearrangements as 1 minus Pielou's evenness. The inverse Simpson index, applied to productive templates, was used to measure T cell diversity. T cell density was expressed as TCR beta template counts normalized to usable DNA, with usable DNA estimated by amplifying and sequencing housekeeping genes. Two-sided Kruskal-Wallis tests were used to compare TCR metrics between histologic stages. Imported from immuneACCESS, the table was reduced by TCRdb to in-frame sequences with V and J called. These copies leave out some clones; in studies compared against another copy, an unresolved V gene accounts for under half, and the cause of the remainder is not known. That table is the source of V, J and clone size, and D and trimming were worked out from the DNA. The sample includes several thousand clones, with approximately 83% observed a single time. Clones ranked in the top ten supply approximately 2.6% of the sample.

To note about this clone: No cognate antigen has been identified for it. The sample holds no much larger clone one base away, and base qualities are not on file.

Study-wide conclusions, independent of this receptor: Clonality was highest in normal lung, while later-stage lesions appeared to have lower clonality but higher T cell density and diversity. The findings rested on association rather than direct causation, and larger cohorts with long-term follow-up and longitudinal biopsies were considered necessary. Because all patients came from Japan and China, whether the findings apply to Western populations was uncertain. KRAS-mutant nodules showed the highest T cell clonality compared with EGFR-mutant or double wild-type lesions. Top T cell clone frequencies were highest in normal lung and appeared to decrease progressively from AAH through AIS, MIA and invasive adenocarcinoma.

Patients underwent resection in Japan or China between about 2013 and 2017. Two lung cancer pathologists independently confirmed the histologic diagnosis of each case on H&E slides. Premalignant or tumor cells were enriched for nucleic acid extraction by macro-dissection performed after pathologic assessment. DNA was isolated from FFPE tissue using the AllPrep DNA/RNA FFPE Kit. The sequence was collected from a donor aged 70 or over with lung adenocarcinoma. This chain is built from TRBV11-3 and TRBJ2-1, with TRBD1 matching 9 junction bases. Material for sequencing was FFPE lung adenocarcinoma in situ tissue. The sample's cell subset or site label, decoded: preinvasive adenocarcinoma in situ (AIS). CDR3 protein: CASSLDLAGTGINNEQFF. The DNA sequence is as follows: TGTGCCAGCAGCTTAGATCTGGCGGGGACAGGGATTAACAATGAGCAGTTCTTC.